A selection of T cell receptor beta chains follows, all from one sample in a study of OX40 agonist ivuxolimab in advanced cancers. TCRdb's copy holds only in-frame clones and misses some; the assay was immunoSEQ multiplex PCR. This sample carries roughly 91,000 clones, over 85% of them seen once, and the ten largest clones take 0.7% to 0.9%. The input for sequencing was CD4+ or CD8+ T cells sorted from blood, taken in a trial of the OX40 agonist ivuxolimab. These receptors were collected from an adult with an advanced solid tumor such as melanoma, head and neck, liver or kidney cancer. The CDR3 runs from the conserved cysteine through the conserved F or W. The D gene is left open where the match is weak. Rows give clone size only sometimes, using once, few, many, or a class for an expanded clone.

V	J	D	size	DNA	CDR3
TRBV5-1	TRBJ2-3	.	.	TGCGCCAGCAGCTTAACTGGGTCGCAAGATACGCAGTATTTT	CASSLTGSQDTQYF
TRBV10-3	TRBJ1-2	.	.	TGTGCCATCAGTGGTGGGGCACGCTATGGCTACACCTTC	CAISGGARYGYTF
TRBV7-2	TRBJ2-2	TRBD2	.	TGTGCCAGCAGCTTAGTAGCGGGGGTGGACACCGGGGAGCTGTTTTTT	CASSLVAGVDTGELFF
TRBV5-1	TRBJ1-2	.	.	TGCGCCAGCAGCTTGGTGCAGGGGAACGGCTACACCTTC	CASSLVQGNGYTF
TRBV25-1	TRBJ2-1	TRBD2	.	TGTGCCAGCAGTGAGTCTAGCGGGGAATCCTACAATGAGCAGTTCTTC	CASSESSGESYNEQFF
TRBV5-1	TRBJ2-2	TRBD1	.	TGCGCCAGTACACGACAGGGGGACACCGGGGAGCTGTTTTTT	CASTRQGDTGELFF
TRBV6-6	TRBJ1-2	.	.	TGTGCCAGCAGTTACCTGGGCAGGGACTATGGCTACACCTTC	CASSYLGRDYGYTF
TRBV9	TRBJ1-1	.	.	TGTGCCAGCAGTATTGCCTCGAACACTGAAGCTTTCTTT	CASSIASNTEAFF
TRBV19	TRBJ2-1	.	once	TGTGCCAGTAGTGGGTCTTACGGACGGGAGCAGTTCTTC	CASSGSYGREQFF
TRBV6-5	TRBJ2-7	TRBD1	.	TGTGCCAGCAGTTACTCGGCAGGGGGCTCCTACGAGCAGTACTTC	CASSYSAGGSYEQYF
TRBV12-5	TRBJ2-5	.	.	TGTGCTAGTGCCCCAGCATACGGGGTGGAGACCCAGTACTTC	CASAPAYGVETQYF
TRBV30	TRBJ1-6	.	once	TGTGCCGGCGAACAGGCCTGGGATTCACCCCTCCACTTT	CAGEQAWDSPLHF
TRBV19	TRBJ1-2	.	.	TGTGCCAGTAGTATGGCCGACGGGGGGAACTATGGCTACACCTTC	CASSMADGGNYGYTF
TRBV28	TRBJ2-7	.	.	TGTGCCAGCAGTTTCTCCCCGGGCATTTCCTACGAGCAGTACTTC	CASSFSPGISYEQYF
TRBV5-1	TRBJ2-7	.	.	TGCGCCAGCAGCTTCGGAGAGGGGGTACGGTACGAGCAGTACTTC	CASSFGEGVRYEQYF
TRBV7-2	TRBJ1-4	TRBD1	.	TGTGCCAGCAGCTTAGAGGGGACAGGGAAAGGGAAAAAACTGTTTTTT	CASSLEGTGKGKKLFF
TRBV7-2	TRBJ2-7	TRBD1	.	TGTGCCAGCAGGACCACGGGACAGGGAGGCTACGAGCAGTACTTC	CASRTTGQGGYEQYF
TRBV4-3	TRBJ2-1	.	.	TGCGCCAGCAGCCAAGAGGGGAGGGGGGAGCAGTTCTTC	CASSQEGRGEQFF
TRBV7-2	TRBJ2-1	TRBD2	.	TGTGCCAGCAGCTCTCACAGCGGGGGGGTTCCCACAATTGAGCAGTTCTTC	CASSSHSGGVPTIEQFF
TRBV30	TRBJ1-5	.	once	TGTGCCTGGACCTCAGGGGTGCGGGTTCAGCCCCAGCATTTT	CAWTSGVRVQPQHF
TRBV6-6	TRBJ2-1	.	.	TGTGCCAGCAGTTCCTTCGCTACGGGGGCCTACAATGAGCAGTTCTTC	CASSSFATGAYNEQFF
TRBV6-4	TRBJ2-1	.	.	TGTGCCAGCAGTACCCGTCTAGCTAATGAGCAGTTCTTC	CASSTRLANEQFF
TRBV7-2	TRBJ2-7	TRBD1	few	TGTGCCAGCAGCTCGGACAGGGGGGGCTTCTCCTACGAGCAGTACTTC	CASSSDRGGFSYEQYF
TRBV14	TRBJ2-5	.	.	TGTGCCAGCAGCCAAAGCCGCGAGACCCAGTACTTC	CASSQSRETQYF
TRBV27	TRBJ2-7	TRBD1	.	TGTGCCAGCAGGACAAGAAACGGACAGGGGAGGCCCTACGAGCAGTACTTC	CASRTRNGQGRPYEQYF
TRBV2	TRBJ1-1	.	.	TGTGCCAGCAGCGGACAGCTGAACACTGAAGCTTTCTTT	CASSGQLNTEAFF
TRBV28	TRBJ1-5	.	.	TGTGCCAGCATGGAGGCCAATCAGCCCCAGCATTTT	CASMEANQPQHF
TRBV6-1	TRBJ2-2	.	.	TGTGCCAGCAGTCCCTGGCTGGGGGACACCGGGGAGCTGTTTTTT	CASSPWLGDTGELFF
TRBV5-1	TRBJ2-5	TRBD2	.	TGCGCCAGCAGCCCGTTCGGGCGGGGGTACGAAGAGACCCAGTACTTC	CASSPFGRGYEETQYF
TRBV2	TRBJ2-3	.	.	TGTGCCAGCAGGGGGGGGGCCGGGCTAAATACGCAGTATTTT	CASRGGAGLNTQYF
TRBV19	TRBJ1-2	.	.	TGTGCCTCAACGCCCGCTGGACTGCGGGGCTACACCTTC	CASTPAGLRGYTF
TRBV7-2	TRBJ2-1	TRBD2	.	TGTGCCAGCAGCTTGGGACTAGCTCGCTATGAGCAGTTCTTC	CASSLGLARYEQFF
TRBV5-1	TRBJ2-2	TRBD1	.	TGCGCCAGCAGCCCCGGACAGGGGGCGACCGGGGAGCTGTTTTTT	CASSPGQGATGELFF
TRBV30	TRBJ1-5	.	.	TGTGCCTGGAGGGACGGGGCCGGCGGGGGGCCCCAGCATTTT	CAWRDGAGGGPQHF
TRBV27	TRBJ2-5	.	.	TGTGCCAGCCCTTCGCAGGGGAGGCAAGAGACCCAGTACTTC	CASPSQGRQETQYF
TRBV25-1	TRBJ1-2	.	.	TGTGCCAGCAGTGAAATGTTATTCGATATAAGTGGCTACACCTTC	CASSEMLFDISGYTF
TRBV4-1	TRBJ2-1	.	.	TGCGCCAGCAGCCAAGATCTAGCGGACAGGGTCAATGAGCAGTTCTTC	CASSQDLADRVNEQFF
TRBV2	TRBJ1-2	.	.	TGTGCCAGCACCAACTCCAGGGGAGCTAACTATGGCTACACCTTC	CASTNSRGANYGYTF
TRBV6-5	TRBJ1-5	.	.	TGTGCCAGCAGGAACCAGGCTTTCTCAAATCAGCCCCAGCATTTT	CASRNQAFSNQPQHF
TRBV18	TRBJ2-5	.	few	TGTGCCAGCTCACCACAGGGTGCTATCCAAGAGACCCAGTACTTC	CASSPQGAIQETQYF
TRBV5-6	TRBJ1-2	.	.	TGTGCCAGCAGCTTGGAGGCAGGGTTTGGCTACACCTTC	CASSLEAGFGYTF
TRBV7-9	TRBJ2-1	TRBD2	.	TGTGCCAGCAGCTTTGGCGGGGGCAATGAGCAGTTCTTC	CASSFGGGNEQFF
TRBV30	TRBJ1-2	.	.	TGTGCCTGGAGTGCCCAGGGCTATGGCTACACCTTC	CAWSAQGYGYTF
TRBV5-1	TRBJ2-5	.	.	TGCGCCAGCAGCTTCCGGGCCGAAGAGACCCAGTACTTC	CASSFRAEETQYF
TRBV6-5	TRBJ2-7	TRBD1	.	TGTGCCAGCAGCAGGACAGGGATCGGATACGAGCAGTACTTC	CASSRTGIGYEQYF